Each of the 29 T cell receptor beta chains below was sequenced from the same sample in a study of tumor-infiltrating lymphocytes in primary liver carcinoma. From about 19-30 mg of unsorted bulk tissue, DNA and RNA were co-extracted together. Priming with a constant-region primer yielded TCR beta cDNA from about 480 ng total RNA. It was through three nested multiplex PCR rounds of slightly modified ARM-PCR that TCR beta libraries arose. Both of the initial two PCR rounds ran for approximately 11 cycles and employed TRBV1-TRBV30 forward primers alongside a C-beta reverse primer. TCRdb re-called the multiplex PCR reads with MiXCR, one entry per CDR3 protein. The data show 120,000 or so distinct CDR3 sequences, with 55% to 65% seen just once and roughly a tenth held by the top ten. Sequences were obtained from liver tumor tissue from sampling region 1. Subset here: tumor region T1, superior pole. The origin of the receptors is a woman aged 60 to 75 with primary liver carcinoma and hepatitis B virus infection.

Details on this clonotype: One junction end disagrees with the germline gene, perhaps due to a read error. In DNA form, the CDR3 reads TGTGCCAGCATCTTAGAAGGTAGTGAGCAGTTCTTC. Encoded protein: CASILEGSEQFF. This chain uses TRBV11-2 with TRBJ2-1; the D is unclear. CDR1 is SGHAT, CDR2 FQNNGV, per germline. This CDR3 is 12 amino acids long. The full variable domain, completed using reference TRBV11-2 and TRBJ2-1, is EAGVAQSPRYKIIEKRQSVAFWCNPISGHATLYWYQQILGQGPKLLIQFQNNGVVDDSQLPKDRFSAERLKGVDSTLKIQPAKLEDSAVYLCASILEGSEQFFGPGTRLTVL.

This clonotype was found many times. The chain has TRBV5-6 and TRBJ2-6; no clear D gene. The germline gives CDR1 SGHDT, CDR2 YYEEEE. V lost 1 base and J lost 0, with 5 bases in between. The CDR3 runs 15 residues. This CDR3 is CASSLFDSGANVLTF. The CDR3 nucleotides are TGTGCCAGCAGCTTGTTCGACTCTGGGGCCAACGTCCTGACTTTC.

This clonotype occurred many times. The chain links TRBV4-2 to TRBJ2-7; D may be TRBD1 or TRBD2 (6 bases each). The CDR3 runs 17 residues. Per germline, CDR1 LGHNA and CDR2 YNFKEQ. The V and J ends lost 0 bases and 5 bases respectively, with 20 bases between them. DNA for the CDR3: TGTGCCAGCAGCCAAGATCTAGGAGGGGGAAAATATGACGAGCAGTACTTC. Translated, it gives CASSQDLGGGKYDEQYF.

Comments on this clonotype: At one of its ends the junction is not consistent with the germline gene, which may arise from a read error. The chain uses TRBV6-4 and TRBJ2-7; D may be TRBD2 (6 bases). The CDR3 is made up of 14 amino acids. Germline CDR1 MRHNA, CDR2 SNTAGT. The chain's CDR3 is CASSEPEGAAEQYF. CDR3 in DNA: TGTGCCAGCAGCGAGCCGGAGGGAGCTGCGGAGCAGTATTTC.

Note on this clonotype: This may come from a read error, since a much larger clone is one base off. The rearrangement uses TRBV29-1 and TRBJ1-3, with 7 bases fitting TRBD1. The germline V gene encodes CDR1 SQVTM and CDR2 ANQGSEA. This CDR3 is 11 amino acids long. The CDR3 region is CNVDNRGTIYF. The CDR3 DNA follows: TGCAACGTTGACAACAGGGGCACCATATATTTT.

The genes are TRBV25-1 and TRBJ2-7; D may be TRBD2 (5 bases). CDR3 length equals 15 residues. The V and J ends lost 5 bases and 3 bases respectively, with 17 bases between them. Germline V gives CDR1 MGHDK, CDR2 SYGVNS. CDR3 DNA sequence: TGTGCCAGCAGTCTCCGGAAAGGTCGGGACTACGAGCAGTACTTC. Translation gives CASSLRKGRDYEQYF.

This clonotype came up a few times. The rearrangement uses TRBV7-9 and TRBJ2-4; 14 nucleotides agree with TRBD2. Trimming took 5 bases from V and 6 from J; bases not matched to a gene: 18. CDR3 length: 20 amino acids. The germline V gene encodes CDR1 SEHNR and CDR2 FQNEAQ (reference sequence). In DNA, the CDR3 is TGTGCCAGCAGCGACACTTTGACTAGCGGGAGGGGGGTACCGCGAAACATTCAGTACTTC. Its translation: CASSDTLTSGRGVPRNIQYF.

This clonotype was observed once. A read error may account for a junction end that differs from germline. V gene TRBV11-1 combines with J gene TRBJ1-1; D possibly corresponds to TRBD1 (5 bases). This CDR3 is built from 14 residues. The germline V gene encodes CDR1 SGHAT and CDR2 FQDESV (reference sequence). The CDR3 is CASSLWRGNTEAFF. The CDR3 DNA sequence: TGCGCCAGCAGCTTGTGGAGGGGGAACACTGAAGCTTTCTTT.

Note on this clonotype: A much larger clone is a single base away; this may be a read error. This chain joins TRBV12-3 or TRBV12-4 and TRBJ2-1; perhaps TRBD1 as D (6 bases). This CDR3 region has 15 residues. The germline V and J ends were trimmed by 3 bases and 2 bases, with 11 bases remaining between them. The CDR3 protein is CASSFRGGTYNEQFF. The CDR3 DNA sequence: TGTGCCAGCAGTTTTCGTGGGGGCACCTACAATGAGCAGTTCTTC.

This clonotype was found once. A much bigger clone sits one base away, suggesting this may be a read error. The chain is built from TRBV19 and TRBJ2-1, with no clear D. CDR1 is LNHDA and CDR2 is SQIVND in the germline V gene (reference sequence). The CDR3 is made up of 12 amino acids. V lost 8 bases to trimming and J lost 7 bases, with 12 bases between them. CDR3 bases: TGTGCCAGTTGTCCCCGGCGGAATGAGCAGTTCTTC. This sequence encodes CASCPRRNEQFF.

On this clonotype: Given a much more abundant clone one base away, this may be a read error. The rearrangement links TRBV7-8 to TRBJ2-2; tentatively, D is TRBD1 or TRBD2 (6 bases each). The CDR3 sequence is 18 residues long. CDR1 is SGHVS and CDR2 is FQNEAQ in the germline V gene. The germline V and J ends were trimmed by 5 bases and 5 bases, with 24 bases remaining between them. The CDR3 is CASSVLGTGDMKTGELFF. CDR3 DNA: TGTGCCAGCAGCGTACTCGGTACGGGGGACATGAAGACCGGGGAGCTGTTTTTT.

As for this clonotype: Just one base apart from a much larger clone, this may be a read error. V and J are TRBV12-3 or TRBV12-4 and TRBJ1-3, with D maybe TRBD1 (5 bases). V was clipped by 6 bases and J by 3 bases, with 9 bases between them. The CDR3 spans 13 residues. CDR3 sequence: CASRNRLGNTIYF. CDR3 nucleotide sequence: TGTGCCAGCAGGAACAGGCTTGGAAACACCATATATTTT.

The J gene is TRBJ1-2, the V gene TRBV14; no clear D. In germline, CDR1 is SGHDN, CDR2 FVKESK. V gave up 8 bases and J gave up 6 bases, with 22 bases separating them. This CDR3 comprises 15 residues. The CDR3 DNA is TGTGCCAGCGGCCTTCCCGAGACGCTGACCCATGGCTACACCTTC. This sequence encodes CASGLPETLTHGYTF.

Concerning this clonotype: With a much larger clone just one base away, this may be a read error. This rearrangement joins TRBV6-2 or TRBV6-3 to TRBJ1-2; D uncertain. V was shortened by 6 bases and J by 5 bases, with 10 bases between the two germline ends. This CDR3 contains 12 residues. Germline CDR1 MNHEY, CDR2 SVGEGT. For the CDR3, the DNA is TGTGCCAGCAGCTCCGAGCTATATGGCTACACCTTC. This gives the protein CASSSELYGYTF.

The chain carries TRBV7-2 and TRBJ1-6; D is perhaps TRBD1 (6 bases). The CDR3 contains 14 residues. Germline lookup yields CDR1 SGHTA and CDR2 FQGNSA. V shed 5 bases and J shed 9 bases, with 14 bases lying between them. The CDR3 region has the DNA TGTGCCAGCAGCCCCGGACAGTTCCGTTCACCCCTCCACTTT. Its translation is CASSPGQFRSPLHF.

This chain joins TRBV5-1 and TRBJ1-2; D is undetermined. Looked up from germline, CDR1 is SGHRS and CDR2 is YFSETQ. V shed 5 bases and J shed 4 bases, with 12 bases lying between them. CDR3 length equals 13 residues. The CDR3 DNA sequence: TGCGCCAGCAGTTCGGAAGGTCTCTATGGCTACACCTTC. Its protein product is CASSSEGLYGYTF. Full variable domain (missing parts from reference TRBV5-1 and TRBJ1-2): KAGVTQTPRYLIKTRGQQVTLSCSPISGHRSVSWYQQTPGQGLQFLFEYFSETQRNKGNFPGRFSGRQFSNSRSEMNVSTLELGDSALYLCASSSEGLYGYTFGSGTRLTVV.

V is TRBV30 and J is TRBJ1-2; D uncertain. Between the trimmed V and J ends, which lost 4 bases and 3 bases, there was a span of 12 bases. CDR1 GTSNPN and CDR2 SVGIG come from the germline V gene (reference sequence). The CDR3 spans 13 residues. In DNA, the CDR3 is TGTGCCTGGACCAAGAGACCCTACTATGGCTACACCTTC. It is translated as CAWTKRPYYGYTF.

A note on this clonotype: This may stem from a read error, because a much larger clone lies one nucleotide away. This rearrangement joins TRBV29-1 to TRBJ2-3; TRBD2 matches 7 bases. Per the germline V gene, CDR1 is SQVTM and CDR2 is ANQGSEA. V trimming: 8 bases; J trimming: 8 bases; junction bases outside the gene matches: 19. This CDR3 region has 15 residues. This chain's CDR3 is CSITLTPQPGGTQYF. The DNA of the CDR3 is TGCAGCATTACACTTACCCCGCAGCCGGGGGGTACGCAGTATTTT.

Comments on this clonotype: It is likely a read error, because the conserved phenylalanine at the end of the CDR3 is missing. The chain couples TRBV12-3 or TRBV12-4 to TRBJ1-2; 7 nucleotides agree with TRBD1. The CDR3 extends over 14 amino acids. CDR3 in amino acids: CASSRDSANYGYTL. Written as DNA, the CDR3 is TGTGCTAGCAGCCGGGACAGCGCTAACTATGGCTACACCCTC.

This clonotype appeared a few times. A single base separates this from a much larger clone, so it may be a read error. This chain joins TRBV5-6 and TRBJ2-3; 10 bases fit TRBD1. V trimming: 4 bases; J trimming: 2 bases; junction bases outside the gene matches: 7. The CDR3 covers 16 residues. Germline V CDR1 and CDR2: SGHDT, YYEEEE. This CDR3 reads CASSRQGAPFTDTQYF. CDR3 DNA: TGTGCCAGCAGCAGACAGGGGGCGCCCTTCACAGATACGCAGTATTTT.

This clonotype was counted a single time. This chain connects TRBV5-1 to TRBJ1-1, with D unclear. In germline, CDR1 is SGHRS, CDR2 YFSETQ. V gave up 7 bases and J gave up 1 base, with 14 bases separating them. The CDR3 extends over 14 amino acids. CDR3 bases: TGCGCCAGCGTCTTTGACAACCGGAACACTGAAGCTTTCTTT. Amino acid sequence: CASVFDNRNTEAFF.

Of note for this clonotype: The germline gene is not matched at one end of the junction; a read error may be the cause. The chain joins TRBV5-1 to TRBJ1-1, with D unclear. In germline, CDR1 is SGHRS, CDR2 YFSETQ. The CDR3 is 14 amino acids. The CDR3 region is CASSFDNRNAEAFF. CDR3 DNA: TGCGCCAGCAGCTTCGACAACCGGAACGCTGAAGCTTTCTTT.

This clonotype was picked up many times. V is TRBV6-1 and J is TRBJ2-5; D is unresolved. The CDR3 runs 13 residues. Trimming removed 3 bases from V and 4 bases from J, with 9 bases in between. Germline V gene data show CDR1 as MNHNS and CDR2 as SASEGT. CDR3 sequence (DNA): TGTGCCAGCAGTGATGGGCTGGGAGAGACCCAGTACTTC. Its protein is CASSDGLGETQYF.

The chain links TRBV28 to TRBJ1-1; D is possibly TRBD1 (5 bases). This CDR3 comprises 15 residues. Between the trimmed V and J ends, which lost 6 bases and 0 bases, there was a span of 14 bases. CDR1 MDHEN and CDR2 SYDVKM come from the germline V gene. The CDR3, as DNA: TGTGCCAGCAGATACATGGGGCTCTTGAACACTGAAGCTTTCTTT. This codes for CASRYMGLLNTEAFF.

The chain joins TRBV5-1 to TRBJ1-4; D unclear. V lost 5 bases and J 8 bases, leaving 19 bases between the germline ends. Germline lookup yields CDR1 SGHRS and CDR2 YFSETQ. The CDR3 length is 15 residues. CDR3 DNA sequence: TGCGCCAGCAGAAAGTCTGGCTACGCTTACGAAAAACTGTTTTTT. Its protein is CASRKSGYAYEKLFF.

Worth noting for this clonotype: One end of the junction varies from germline; a read error may be responsible. This chain joins TRBV29-1 and TRBJ2-3; no reliable D call. CDR1 SQVTM and CDR2 ANQGSEA come from the germline V gene. There are 10 residues in the CDR3. For the CDR3, the DNA is TGCAGCTCAAATACAGATACGCAGCGTTTT. Its protein product is CSSNTDTQRF.

This clonotype was observed many times. This chain connects TRBV4-1 to TRBJ2-6; tentatively, D is TRBD1 (6 bases). Germline V CDR1 and CDR2: MGHRA, YSYEKL. V shed 0 bases and J shed 4 bases, with 19 bases lying between them. The CDR3 length is 19 residues. DNA of the CDR3: TGCGCCAGCAGCCAAGATAGGAACAGGGTGAGAACCGGGGCCAACGTCCTGACTTTC. Amino acid sequence: CASSQDRNRVRTGANVLTF.

This clonotype was detected a few times. The chain uses TRBV7-9 and TRBJ1-2, with a weak D call TRBD1 (5 bases). Germline CDR1 is SEHNR and CDR2 is FQNEAQ (reference sequence). The CDR3 spans 14 residues. The V gene lost 5 bases and the J gene lost 4 bases, with 14 bases spanning the gap. The CDR3 sequence is CASSRYRDGYGYTF. The CDR3 nucleotides are TGTGCCAGCAGCCGATACCGGGACGGCTATGGCTACACCTTC.

Notes on this clonotype: The junction does not match germline at one end; this may be a read error. The chain couples TRBV5-5 to TRBJ1-1, with a tentative D call TRBD1 (6 bases). Germline CDR1 is SGHKS and CDR2 is YYEKEE (reference sequence). This CDR3 region has 13 residues. CDR3 region: CVSSFSGQTEAFF. In DNA form, the CDR3 reads TGTGTCAGCAGCTTCTCTGGACAGACTGAAGCTTTCTTT.